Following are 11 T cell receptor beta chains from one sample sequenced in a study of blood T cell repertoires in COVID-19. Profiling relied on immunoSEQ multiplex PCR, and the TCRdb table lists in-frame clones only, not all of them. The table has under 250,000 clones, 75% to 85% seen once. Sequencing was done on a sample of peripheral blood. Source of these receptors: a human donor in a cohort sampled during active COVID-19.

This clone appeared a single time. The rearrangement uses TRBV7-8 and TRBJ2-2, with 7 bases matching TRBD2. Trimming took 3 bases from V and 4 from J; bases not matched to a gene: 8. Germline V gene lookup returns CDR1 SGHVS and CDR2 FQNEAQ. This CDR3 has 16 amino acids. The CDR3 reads CASSFGGSKGTGELFF. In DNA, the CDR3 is TGTGCCAGCAGCTTCGGGGGGAGCAAGGGCACCGGGGAGCTGTTTTTT.

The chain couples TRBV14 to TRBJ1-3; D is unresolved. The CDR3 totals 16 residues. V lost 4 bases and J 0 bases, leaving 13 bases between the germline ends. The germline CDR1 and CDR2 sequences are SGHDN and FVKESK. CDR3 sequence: CASSRRGPISGNTIYF. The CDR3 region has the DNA TGTGCCAGCAGCCGACGGGGTCCGATCTCTGGAAACACCATATATTTT.

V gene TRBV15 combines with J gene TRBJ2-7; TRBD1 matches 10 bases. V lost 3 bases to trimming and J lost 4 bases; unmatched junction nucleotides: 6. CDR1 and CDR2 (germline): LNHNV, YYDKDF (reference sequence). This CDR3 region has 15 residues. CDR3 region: CATSRGQGNRYEQYF. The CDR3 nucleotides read TGTGCCACCAGCAGGGGACAGGGGAATCGGTACGAGCAGTACTTC. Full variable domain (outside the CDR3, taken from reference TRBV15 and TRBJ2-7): DAMVIQNPRYQVTQFGKPVTLSCSQTLNHNVMYWYQQKSSQAPKLLFHYYDKDFNNEADTPDNFQSRRPNTSFCFLDIRSPGLGDTAMYLCATSRGQGNRYEQYFGPGTRLTVT.

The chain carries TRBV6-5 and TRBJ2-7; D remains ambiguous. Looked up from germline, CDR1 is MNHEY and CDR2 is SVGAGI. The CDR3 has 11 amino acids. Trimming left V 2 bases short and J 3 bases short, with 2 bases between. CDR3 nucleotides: TGTGCCAGCAGTTACCACTACGAGCAGTACTTC. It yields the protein CASSYHYEQYF.

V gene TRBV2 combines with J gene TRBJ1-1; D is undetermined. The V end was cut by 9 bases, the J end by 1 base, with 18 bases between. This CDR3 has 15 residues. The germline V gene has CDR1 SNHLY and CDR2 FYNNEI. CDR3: CARTQVTGPNTEAFF. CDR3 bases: TGTGCCAGGACGCAGGTCACCGGTCCGAACACTGAAGCTTTCTTT.

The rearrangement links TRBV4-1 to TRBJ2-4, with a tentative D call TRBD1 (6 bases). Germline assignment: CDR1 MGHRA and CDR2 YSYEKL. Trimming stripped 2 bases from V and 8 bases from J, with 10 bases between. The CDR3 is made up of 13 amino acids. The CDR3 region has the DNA TGCGCCAGCAGCCAAACGGACAGAGACATTCAGTACTTC. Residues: CASSQTDRDIQYF.

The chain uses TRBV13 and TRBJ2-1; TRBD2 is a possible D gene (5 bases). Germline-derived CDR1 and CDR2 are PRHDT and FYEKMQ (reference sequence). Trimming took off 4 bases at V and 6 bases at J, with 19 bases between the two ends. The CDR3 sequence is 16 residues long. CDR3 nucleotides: TGTGCCAGCAGCTCCCTGAACCGGGGTTCGACCAATGAGCAGTTCTTC. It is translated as CASSSLNRGSTNEQFF. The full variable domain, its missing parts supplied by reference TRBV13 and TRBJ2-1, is AAGVIQSPRHLIKEKRETATLKCYPIPRHDTVYWYQQGPGQDPQFLISFYEKMQSDKGSIPDRFSAQQFSDYHSELNMSSLELGDSALYFCASSSLNRGSTNEQFFGPGTRLTVL.

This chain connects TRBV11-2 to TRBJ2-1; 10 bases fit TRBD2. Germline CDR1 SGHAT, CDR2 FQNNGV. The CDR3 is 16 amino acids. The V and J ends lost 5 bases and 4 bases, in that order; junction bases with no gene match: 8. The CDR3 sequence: CASSLEASGGYNEQFF. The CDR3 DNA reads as TGTGCCAGCAGCCTCGAGGCTAGCGGGGGTTACAATGAGCAGTTCTTC.

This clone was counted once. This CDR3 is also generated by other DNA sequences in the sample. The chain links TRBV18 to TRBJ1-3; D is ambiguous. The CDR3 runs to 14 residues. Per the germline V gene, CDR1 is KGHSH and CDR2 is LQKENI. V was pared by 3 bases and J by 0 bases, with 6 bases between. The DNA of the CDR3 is TGTGCCAGCTCACCTCGGGACTCTGGAAACACCATATATTTT. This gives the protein CASSPRDSGNTIYF.

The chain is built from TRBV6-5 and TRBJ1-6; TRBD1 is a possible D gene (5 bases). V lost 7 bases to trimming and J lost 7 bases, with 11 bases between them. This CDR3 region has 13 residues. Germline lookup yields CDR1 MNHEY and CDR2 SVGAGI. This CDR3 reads CASKWGVNSPLHF. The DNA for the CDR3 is TGTGCCAGCAAGTGGGGGGTGAATTCACCCCTCCACTTT.

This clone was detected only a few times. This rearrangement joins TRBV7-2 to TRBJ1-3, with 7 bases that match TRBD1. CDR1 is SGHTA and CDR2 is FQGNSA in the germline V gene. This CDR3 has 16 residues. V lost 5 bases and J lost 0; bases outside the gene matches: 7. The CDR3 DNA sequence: TGTGCCAGCAGCGTCGGGACAGCCCTCTCTGGAAACACCATATATTTT. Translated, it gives CASSVGTALSGNTIYF. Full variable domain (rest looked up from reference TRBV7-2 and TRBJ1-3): GAGVSQSPSNKVTEKGKDVELRCDPISGHTALYWYRQSLGQGLEFLIYFQGNSAPDKSGLPSDRFSAERTGGSVSTLTIQRTQQEDSAVYLCASSVGTALSGNTIYFGEGSWLTVV.